One sample yielded the 5 T cell receptor beta chains listed below, sequenced in a study of blood T cell repertoires in COVID-19 (dated by TCRdb to the early 2020s). Receptor libraries were prepared by the immunoSEQ multiplex PCR assay. TCRdb provides this immuneACCESS table in a form limited to in-frame rearrangements. Some clones are lacking; in checked studies, under half of them reflect an unresolved V gene, and why the rest are absent is not known. The sample table lists about 120,000 clones, 90% of them with a count of one. Of the sample, around 3.7% falls within the top ten clones. The sequenced sample was peripheral blood. All receptors come from a man aged 50-59 years with active COVID-19.

The sample holds one count of this clone. The J gene is TRBJ2-3, the V gene TRBV18; possibly TRBD1 for D (6 bases). With 1 base removed from V and 3 bases from J, the gap between germline ends came to 14 bases. The CDR3 totals 16 residues. Germline CDR1 is KGHSH and CDR2 is LQKENI. The CDR3 DNA sequence: TGTGCCAGCTCACCACAAAAAACAGGGAAAACAGATACGCAGTATTTT. Amino acid sequence: CASSPQKTGKTDTQYF. Based on the CDR3 plus reference TRBV18 and TRBJ2-3, the full variable domain is NAGVMQNPRHLVRRRGQEARLRCSPMKGHSHVYWYRQLPEEGLKFMVYLQKENIIDESGMPKERFSAEFPKEGPSILRIQQVVRGDSAAYFCASSPQKTGKTDTQYFGPGTRLTVL.

This chain links TRBV7-8 with TRBJ1-5, with 7 bases fitting TRBD1. CDR3 length: 14 amino acids. The germline CDR1 and CDR2 sequences are SGHVS and FQNEAQ. J lost 9 bases, V lost 3 bases, and 8 bases had no gene match. Written as DNA, the CDR3 is TGTGCCAGCAGCTTCGCTGACAGGGCGCGGCCCCAGCATTTT. It yields the protein CASSFADRARPQHF. Filled out from reference TRBV7-8 and TRBJ1-5, the complete variable domain reads GAGVSQSPRYKVAKRGQDVALRCDPISGHVSLFWYQQALGQGPEFLTYFQNEAQLDKSGLPSDRFFAERPEGSVSTLKIQRTQQEDSAVYLCASSFADRARPQHFGDGTRLSIL.

The V and J genes are TRBV29-1 and TRBJ2-7, with D tentatively TRBD1 (7 bases). This CDR3 is 12 amino acids long. Germline CDR1 SQVTM, CDR2 ANQGSEA. V was cut by 3 bases and J by 6 bases, with 12 bases left in between. In DNA, the CDR3 is TGCAGCGTTGAGTTCCAGGGGGGCGAGCAGTACTTC. It yields the protein CSVEFQGGEQYF.

This sequence joins TRBV4-1 and TRBJ2-5, with a tentative D call TRBD1 (5 bases). Germline values: CDR1 MGHRA, CDR2 YSYEKL. V lost 4 bases and J lost 2, with 8 bases in between. CDR3 size: 13 residues. The CDR3 nucleotides are TGCGCCAGCAGCCGAGACAGTCAAGAGACCCAGTACTTC. Translating gives CASSRDSQETQYF.

The chain is built from TRBV6-5 and TRBJ1-4, with 8 bases that match TRBD1. In germline, CDR1 is MNHEY, CDR2 SVGAGI. The trim removed 6 bases at V and 7 bases at J, leaving 7 bases unmatched. CDR3 length: 14 residues. CDR3 DNA: TGTGCCAGCAGGACCGGGACAGGAGTTGAAAAACTGTTTTTT. This encodes CASRTGTGVEKLFF.